Reported below is one T cell receptor beta chain. Its specificity is unknown. This entry belongs to a study of blood T cells in healthy people across ages. General study points: Bulk PBMC profiling left naive and antigen-experienced comparisons inconclusive.

Then a second PCR, running about 6 to 12 cycles, was carried out with a sample-barcoded 5' primer and a J-beta primer mix. Samples each returned at least 3 million CDR3-containing paired-end reads. In TCRdb, the 5' RACE reads were re-called with MiXCR into one record per CDR3 protein. The top ten clones hold less than 5% of a sample with 1.4 million or so distinct CDR3 sequences, 40% to 45% of them seen once. This CDR3 is 15 amino acids long. Germline V gives CDR1 DFQATT, CDR2 SNEGSKA (reference sequence). Sequenced sample: blood. The TCR was taken from a woman younger than 35 in good health. V gene TRBV20-1 combines with J gene TRBJ2-5; the match to TRBD1 covers 10 bases. The J call may be incorrect, as the DNA end agrees better with TRBJ2-7. CDR3 amino acids: CSARGGRDRGYEQYF. The CDR3 DNA reads as TGCAGTGCTAGAGGAGGCCGGGACAGGGGTTACGAGCAGTACTTC.